This T cell receptor (beta chain) was found in a study of T-cell reconstitution after alpha-beta-depleted transplantation in children. General observations from the study: From newly produced T cells came most of the T-cell counts and diversity one year after transplant. Day-60 TCRbeta diversity that was high in some patients was derived from surviving recipient T cells and thymic progenitors.

V gave up 6 bases and J gave up 4 bases, with 10 bases separating them. The CDR3 covers 13 residues. Germline V lookup: CDR1 SNHLY, CDR2 FYNNEI. The library targeted TCRbeta and was prepared with unique molecular identifiers. TCRdb reprocessed the PCR reads via MiXCR and lists one record per CDR3 protein. The table records more than 200,000 distinct CDR3 sequences, under 30% of them present only once. Notes on this clonotype: Its antigen is still unknown.

The clonotype comes from a girl aged 2 to 9 with Fanconi anemia, due to receive a stem cell transplant. The gene calls are TRBV2 and TRBJ2-1, with unresolved D. The sample in question was PBMCs, obtained before TCRalphabeta/CD19-depleted stem cell transplant. The DNA for the CDR3 is TGTGCCAGCAGGACCCTACTGTACAATGAGCAGTTCTTC. Protein: CASRTLLYNEQFF.